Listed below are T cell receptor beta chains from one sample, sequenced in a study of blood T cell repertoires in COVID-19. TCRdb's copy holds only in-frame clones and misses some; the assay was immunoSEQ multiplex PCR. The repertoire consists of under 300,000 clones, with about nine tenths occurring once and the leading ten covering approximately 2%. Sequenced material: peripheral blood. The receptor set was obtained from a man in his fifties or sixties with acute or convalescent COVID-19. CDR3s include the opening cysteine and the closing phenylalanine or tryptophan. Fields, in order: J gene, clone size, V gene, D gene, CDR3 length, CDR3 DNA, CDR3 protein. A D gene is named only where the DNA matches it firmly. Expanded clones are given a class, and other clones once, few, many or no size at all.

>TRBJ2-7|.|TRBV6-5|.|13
TGTGCCAGCAGTAAAACAGGGCAAGGCGAGCAGTACTTC
CASSKTGQGEQYF
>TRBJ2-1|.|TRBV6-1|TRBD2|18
TGTGCCAGCAGTGAAACACGGGAGGCCCCTCGCTCCTACAATGAGCAGTTCTTC
CASSETREAPRSYNEQFF
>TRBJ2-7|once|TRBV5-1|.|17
TGCGCCAGCAGCAACCCCTTACGGGGGGCCGACTCCTACGAGCAGTACTTC
CASSNPLRGADSYEQYF
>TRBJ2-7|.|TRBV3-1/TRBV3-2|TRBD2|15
TGTGCCAGCAGCCAAGTAGCGGGGGGGCGTTACGAGCAGTACTTC
CASSQVAGGRYEQYF
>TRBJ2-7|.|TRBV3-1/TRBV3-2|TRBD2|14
TGTGCCAGCAGCCAAGAAGCGGGGGGGCGTGAGCAGTACTTC
CASSQEAGGREQYF
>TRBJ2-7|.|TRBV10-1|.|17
TGCGCCAGCAGTGAAACCAGGGCCAGGGGAAGGCTCTACGAGCAGTACTTC
CASSETRARGRLYEQYF
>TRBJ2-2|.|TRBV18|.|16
TGTGCCAGCTCCCTAACAATCGCAGGGATCACCGGGGAGCTGTTTTTT
CASSLTIAGITGELFF
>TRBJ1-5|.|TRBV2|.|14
TGTGCCAGCACTGACCCTGCCGGGAGTCAGCCCCAGCATTTT
CASTDPAGSQPQHF
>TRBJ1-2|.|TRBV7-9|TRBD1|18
TGTGCCAGCAGCTTAGCGCGACTTACAGGGGGCGCTTGGGATGGCTACACCTTC
CASSLARLTGGAWDGYTF
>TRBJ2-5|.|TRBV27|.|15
TGTGCCAGCAGTTTGGGCCCTTTGGGTCCAGAGACCCAGTACTTC
CASSLGPLGPETQYF
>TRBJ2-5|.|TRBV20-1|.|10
TGCAGTGCCAAATGGGCGGGGACGTACTTC
CSAKWAGTYF
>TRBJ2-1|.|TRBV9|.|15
TGTGCCAGCACCAAACAGGAGGGCTCCTACAATGAGCAGTTCTTC
CASTKQEGSYNEQFF
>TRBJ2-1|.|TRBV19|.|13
TGTGCCAGTAGTATCTCCTCCTACAATGAGCAGTTCTTC
CASSISSYNEQFF
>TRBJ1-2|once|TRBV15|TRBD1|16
TGTGCCACCAGCAGTAGAGATAGGACAGGGGACTATGGCTACACCTTC
CATSSRDRTGDYGYTF
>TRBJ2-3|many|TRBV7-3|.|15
TGTGCCAGCAGCTCCACTCCGAGGGACACAGATACGCAGTATTTT
CASSSTPRDTDTQYF
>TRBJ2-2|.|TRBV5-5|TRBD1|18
TGTGCCAGCAGCGCTAGATGGGGACAGGGAGATATTACCGGGGAGCTGTTTTTT
CASSARWGQGDITGELFF
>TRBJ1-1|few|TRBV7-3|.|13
TGTGCCAGCAGCTTAAGACAGAACACTGAAGCTTTCTTT
CASSLRQNTEAFF
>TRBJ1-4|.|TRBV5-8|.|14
TGTGCCAGCAGCTTGACAGGCCCAAATGAAAAACTGTTTTTT
CASSLTGPNEKLFF
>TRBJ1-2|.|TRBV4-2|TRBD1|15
TGTGCCAGCAGCCAAGCCCGGGACAGACACTATGGCTACACCTTC
CASSQARDRHYGYTF
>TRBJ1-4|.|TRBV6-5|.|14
TGTGCCAGCGGCTTGGGGGGGCTGGGAGAAAAACTGTTTTTT
CASGLGGLGEKLFF
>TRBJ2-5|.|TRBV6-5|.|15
TGTGCCAGCACCGGAGGGACTCTTGGGGAAGAGACCCAGTACTTC
CASTGGTLGEETQYF
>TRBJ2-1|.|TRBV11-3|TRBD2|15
TGTGCCAGCAGCCCAGGACTAGCGGGGGGGCCTGAGCAGTTCTTC
CASSPGLAGGPEQFF
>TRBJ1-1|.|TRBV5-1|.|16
TGCGCCAGCAGCCAGAGCCGTCGGCAGGTTAGCACTGAAGCTTTCTTT
CASSQSRRQVSTEAFF
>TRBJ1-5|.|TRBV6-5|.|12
TGTGCCAGCGGGGCGGGGGATCAGCCCCAGCATTTT
CASGAGDQPQHF
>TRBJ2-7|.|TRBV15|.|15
TGTGCCACCAGCAGAGATGGGTACAGGGCCTACGAGCAGTACTTC
CATSRDGYRAYEQYF
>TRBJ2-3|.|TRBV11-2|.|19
TGTGCCAGCAGCTCTCCCCAGGTGGGTTACCCTGATGGGACAGATACGCAGTATTTT
CASSSPQVGYPDGTDTQYF
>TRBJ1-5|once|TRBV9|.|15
TGTGCCAGCAGCGTAGACGTGGGGGCTAATCAGCCCCAGCATTTT
CASSVDVGANQPQHF
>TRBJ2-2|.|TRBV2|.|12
TGTGCCAGCAGGGACAGTCTCGGGGAGCTGTTTTTT
CASRDSLGELFF
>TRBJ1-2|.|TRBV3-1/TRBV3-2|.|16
TGTGCCAGCAGCCCATCGAGGGCCCCGGCTAACTATGGCTACACCTTC
CASSPSRAPANYGYTF
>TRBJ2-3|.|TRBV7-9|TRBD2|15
TGTGCCAGCACCCGACTAGCGGGGAACACAGATACGCAGTATTTT
CASTRLAGNTDTQYF
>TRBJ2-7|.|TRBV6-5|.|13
TGTGCCAGCAGTTACCGACAGCACTACGAGCAGTACTTC
CASSYRQHYEQYF
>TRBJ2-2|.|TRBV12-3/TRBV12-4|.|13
TGTGCCAGCAGCGACAGTTGGGCCGGGGAGCTGTTTTTT
CASSDSWAGELFF
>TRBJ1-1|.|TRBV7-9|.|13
TGTGCCAGCAGCTTATACAGTACCACTGAAGCTTTCTTT
CASSLYSTTEAFF
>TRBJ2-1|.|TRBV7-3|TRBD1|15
TGTGCCAGCAGCCGATCTACAGGGGGGAACAATGAGCAGTTCTTC
CASSRSTGGNNEQFF
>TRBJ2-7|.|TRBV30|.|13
TGTGCCTGGAGTGTACACCCCTCCTACGAGCAGTACTTC
CAWSVHPSYEQYF
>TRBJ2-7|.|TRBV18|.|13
TGTGCCAGCTCACTGGACAGCCTGGGAGAGCAGTACTTC
CASSLDSLGEQYF
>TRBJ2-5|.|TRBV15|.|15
TGTGCCACCAGCAGAGATAGGGGGGGCTGGGAGACCCAGTACTTC
CATSRDRGGWETQYF
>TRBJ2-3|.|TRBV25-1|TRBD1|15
TGTGCCAGCAGTGATCCGGGACAGGGAACAGGTACGCAGTATTTT
CASSDPGQGTGTQYF
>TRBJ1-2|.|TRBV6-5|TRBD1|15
TGTGCCAGCACCAAAGGACAGGGCGCGCTGTCTGGCTACACCTTC
CASTKGQGALSGYTF